These T cell receptor beta chains were read from a single sample in a study of blood T cells in healthy people across ages. TCRdb reprocessed the 5' RACE reads via MiXCR and lists one record per CDR3 protein. The table includes 980,000 or so distinct CDR3 sequences, about 44% detected once. The sample taken for sequencing was blood. Receptor source: a man younger than 40 in good health. CDR3s include the opening cysteine and the closing phenylalanine or tryptophan. Fields, in order: CDR3 length, D gene, V gene, clone size, J gene, CDR3 protein, CDR3 DNA. The D gene is left open where the match is weak. The size field is filled for only some rows; it gives once, few, many or a size class.

15	.	TRBV21-1	.	TRBJ2-3	CASSRETGSTDTQYF	TGTGCCAGCAGCCGGGAGACAGGGAGCACAGATACGCAGTATTTT
9	.	TRBV20-1	.	TRBJ2-5	CSVTETQYF	TGCAGTGTAACGGAGACCCAGTACTTC
18	TRBD1	TRBV9	.	TRBJ2-3	CASSAGDRGIASTDTQYF	TGTGCCAGCAGCGCCGGGGACAGGGGAATTGCTAGCACAGATACGCAGTATTTT
14	TRBD2	TRBV30	few	TRBJ2-7	CAWSEGGTSYEQYF	TGTGCCTGGAGTGAGGGAGGGACCTCCTACGAGCAGTACTTC
13	.	TRBV10-3	.	TRBJ1-6	CAIAGTENSPLHF	TGTGCCATCGCGGGGACGGAAAATTCACCCCTCCACTTT
18	TRBD2	TRBV19	.	TRBJ2-5	CASSRGTSGGASQETQYF	TGTGCCAGTAGTAGGGGGACTAGCGGGGGGGCTTCGCAAGAGACCCAGTACTTC
14	.	TRBV7-2	few	TRBJ1-5	CASSLARWGQPQHF	TGTGCCAGCAGCTTAGCTAGGTGGGGTCAGCCCCAGCATTTT
12	TRBD1	TRBV6-1	few	TRBJ2-7	CASSETGNEQYF	TGTGCCAGCAGTGAGACAGGGAACGAGCAGTACTTC
11	.	TRBV5-1	many	TRBJ2-1	CASSLDSEQFF	TGTGCCAGCAGCCTTGACAGTGAGCAGTTCTTC
17	.	TRBV30	.	TRBJ2-3	CAWRAFYQRLNTDTQYF	TGTGCCTGGAGAGCCTTCTACCAGAGGCTAAACACAGATACGCAGTATTTT
13	.	TRBV28	.	TRBJ1-2	CASTRVGGYGYTF	TGTGCCAGCACTCGGGTCGGCGGTTATGGCTACACCTTC
15	.	TRBV20-1	.	TRBJ2-1	CSARAVQGTYNEQFF	TGCAGTGCTAGAGCGGTACAGGGAACCTACAATGAGCAGTTCTTC
14	TRBD2	TRBV4-2	.	TRBJ2-5	CASGTGLAGETQYF	TGTGCCAGCGGCACGGGACTAGCGGGGGAGACCCAGTACTTC
14	TRBD2	TRBV9	few	TRBJ2-1	CASRPGLAGIQQFF	TGTGCCAGCAGGCCGGGACTAGCAGGGATCCAGCAGTTCTTC
14	.	TRBV11-3	.	TRBJ2-3	CASSPGRITDTQYF	TGTGCCAGCAGCCCCGGACGGATCACAGATACGCAGTATTTT
13	.	TRBV25-1	.	TRBJ2-5	CAGSAPREETQYF	TGTGCCGGCAGTGCGCCCAGGGAAGAGACCCAGTACTTC